Below, 32 T cell receptor beta chains from the same sample are listed, as sequenced in a study of T cell clonality in common variable immunodeficiency. The assay was immunoSEQ multiplex PCR, and TCRdb's table has in-frame clones only and misses some. The data show 40,000 to 45,000 clones, none appearing only once, with 2.5% to 3% held by the ten largest. Sequenced sample: peripheral blood mononuclear cells. The receptors were gathered from a person aged 18 to 75 in good health.

As for this clone: One junction end does not reproduce the germline sequence, and a read error may be involved. Coverage ceases 3 residues before the CDR3 finishes, and the germline J gene fills in the end. The genes are TRBV7-9 and TRBJ1-2; D is unclear. The CDR3 is 12 amino acids. CDR1 and CDR2 (germline): SEHNR, FQNEAQ (reference sequence). Partial CDR3 DNA: TGTGCCAGCAGCTCCAACAATTATGAC. As protein: CASSSNNYD. The whole CDR3 region reads CASSSNNYDYTF.

This clone has a handful of counts. Coverage ceases 3 residues before the CDR3 finishes, and the germline J gene fills in the end. J is TRBJ1-1 and V is TRBV20-1; the D is unclear. Germline values: CDR1 DFQATT, CDR2 SNEGSKA (reference sequence). This CDR3 is built from 14 residues. CDR3 sequence: CSARAYSQIAEAFF. The covered CDR3 bases are TGCAGTGCTAGAGCCTACAGCCAGATCGCGGAA.

Note on this clone: From the germline J gene comes the end of the CDR3, since the read stops 3 residues before it. The gene calls are TRBV10-2 and TRBJ1-5; D uncertain. V shed 0 bases and J shed 0 bases, with 6 bases lying between them. In germline, CDR1 is WSHSY, CDR2 SAAADI. The CDR3 loop spans 15 amino acids. The CDR3 loop is CASSESSGSNQPQHF. The covered CDR3 bases are TGCGCCAGCAGTGAGTCATCGGGTAGCAATCAGCCC.

This clone was counted at least ten times. With the read ending 3 residues before the CDR3 end, the germline J gene is used to fill in that end. V and J are TRBV28 and TRBJ1-1, with D perhaps TRBD1 (5 bases). Per germline, CDR1 MDHEN and CDR2 SYDVKM. The CDR3 sequence is 13 residues long. Trimming pared 6 bases from V and 1 base from J, leaving 9 bases between. The CDR3 region is CASRTGGNTEAFF. CDR3 bases read: TGTGCCAGCAGAACAGGAGGGAACACTGAA.

This clone was recorded at least ten times. From the germline J gene comes the end of the CDR3, since the read stops 3 residues before it. The chain recombines TRBV5-1 with TRBJ1-6; D is possibly TRBD1 (6 bases). The CDR3 has 16 amino acids. Per the germline V gene, CDR1 is SGHRS and CDR2 is YFSETQ. V was pared by 0 bases and J by 5 bases, with 12 bases between. The CDR3 DNA, read in part, is TGCGCCAGCAGCTTGGCGGCAGGGGTCGATAATTCACCC. This encodes CASSLAAGVDNSP. The whole CDR3 reads CASSLAAGVDNSPLHF.

Many counts were recorded for this clone. The read comes to an end 3 residues before the CDR3 does, leaving the germline J gene to fill in the end. The rearrangement links TRBV5-6 to TRBJ1-1, with 9 bases that match TRBD1. V shed 1 base, J shed 6 bases, and the junction held 4 bases outside the gene matches. The CDR3 is 14 residues long. Per germline, CDR1 SGHDT and CDR2 YYEEEE. The CDR3 DNA, read in part, is TGTGCCAGCAGCTTGCCGGGACAGGGAGCTGAA. Translating it yields CASSLPGQGAE. The CDR3 as a whole reads CASSLPGQGAEAFF. The variable domain in full, with the rest retrieved from reference TRBV5-6 and TRBJ1-1, is DAGVTQSPTHLIKTRGQQVTLRCSPKSGHDTVSWYQQALGQGPQFIFQYYEEEERQRGNFPDRFSGHQFPNYSSELNVNALLLGDSALYLCASSLPGQGAEAFFGQGTRLTVV.

A note on this clone: The read terminates 3 residues ahead of where the CDR3 ends, so the germline J gene completes it. The chain recombines TRBV18 with TRBJ1-2, with D unclear. The CDR3 extends over 15 amino acids. CDR1 and CDR2 (germline): KGHSH, LQKENI. The CDR3 loop is CASSPRAETSYDYTF. CDR3 DNA, as far as it was read: TGTGCCAGCTCACCACGGGCAGAGACCTCCTACGAC.

Ten or more counts support this clone. The CDR3 end lies 3 residues beyond the end of the read and is filled in from the germline J gene. The chain recombines TRBV14 with TRBJ2-5; D perhaps matches TRBD2 (5 bases). The germline V gene encodes CDR1 SGHDN and CDR2 FVKESK. V lost 2 bases and J 4 bases, leaving 20 bases between the germline ends. The CDR3 covers 17 residues. The sequenced part of the CDR3 DNA is TGTGCCAGCAGCCAAAACGAGGGTTGGTTGCCCTTAGAGACC. Translation gives CASSQNEGWLPLET. The entire CDR3 sequence reads CASSQNEGWLPLETQYF.

This clone was seen ten or more times. The CDR3 end falls 3 residues outside the read, so it is completed with the germline J gene. The genes are TRBV13 and TRBJ2-7, with D perhaps TRBD2 (6 bases). The CDR3 spans 13 residues. V was pared by 6 bases and J by 0 bases, with 9 bases between. The germline V gene encodes CDR1 PRHDT and CDR2 FYEKMQ (reference sequence). The CDR3 bases that were read are TGTGCCAGCAGGCAGACTAGCTCCTACGAG. It is translated as CASRQTSSYE. The CDR3 reads in full as CASRQTSSYEQYF.

This clone was detected ten times or more. Read coverage stops 3 residues before the CDR3 terminus; the germline J gene supplies the remainder. J is TRBJ2-2 and V is TRBV2, with 9 nucleotides matching TRBD1. CDR3 length: 14 residues. Germline V gene data show CDR1 as SNHLY and CDR2 as FYNNEI. Trimming cost V 9 bases and J 5 bases; bases outside gene matches: 7. CDR3 residues: CARTGQGPTGELFF. The CDR3 DNA, read in part, is TGTGCCAGAACAGGACAGGGGCCTACCGGGGAG.

This clone has a count of ten or more. The part of the CDR3 DNA that was read is TGTGCCTGGAGTGGGGGGGTGGGAGATACG. Translated: CAWSGGVGDT. The CDR3 reads in full as CAWSGGVGDTQYF. The J gene is TRBJ2-3, the V gene TRBV30, with D perhaps matching TRBD2 (6 bases). The read terminates 3 residues before the CDR3 end, so the remaining end is supplied by the germline J gene. The V end was cut by 1 base, the J end by 5 bases, with 10 bases between. The CDR3 totals 13 residues. Germline V CDR1 and CDR2: GTSNPN, SVGIG (reference sequence).

This clone was seen at least ten times. The read ends 3 residues before the CDR3 terminus; that terminus is restored from the germline J gene. The chain has TRBV19 and TRBJ2-1; 7 bases are shared with TRBD1. The junction had 7 bases not matched to a gene; V was cut back by 3 bases and J by 8 bases. CDR1 and CDR2 (germline): LNHDA, SQIVND (reference sequence). This CDR3 is built from 14 residues. CDR3 protein: CASSMTGPRYEQFF. The DNA read from the CDR3 is TGTGCCAGTAGTATGACAGGGCCTCGCTATGAG.

This clone showed up many times. The CDR3 is CASSDDVANTGELFF. Incomplete CDR3 DNA: TGTGCCAGCAGTGATGATGTAGCGAACACCGGGGAG. The rearrangement uses TRBV6-4 and TRBJ2-2; no reliable D call. The read ends 3 residues before the CDR3 terminus; that terminus is restored from the germline J gene. V was trimmed by 3 bases and J by 0 bases, leaving 8 bases between them. The CDR3 covers 15 residues. Germline assignment: CDR1 MRHNA and CDR2 SNTAGT.

This clone was recorded many times. The CDR3 sequence: CAWSVRGTGVYEQYF. CDR3 DNA (partial): TGTGCCTGGAGTGTACGTGGGACAGGGGTATACGAG. V is TRBV30 and J is TRBJ2-7; 10 bases match TRBD1. The CDR3 end falls 3 residues outside the read, so it is completed with the germline J gene. The germline V gene has CDR1 GTSNPN and CDR2 SVGIG (reference sequence). This CDR3 has 15 residues. V lost 0 bases to trimming and J lost 4 bases; unmatched junction nucleotides: 6.

This clone was observed many times. The read comes to an end 3 residues before the CDR3 does, leaving the germline J gene to fill in the end. The V call is TRBV23-1, the J call TRBJ1-5; no firm D call. TRBV23-1 is classed as an ORF, of uncertain function. V was pared by 7 bases and J by 7 bases, with 8 bases between. The CDR3 runs 11 residues. The CDR3 is CASTTYQPQHF. The covered CDR3 bases are TGCGCCAGCACCACATACCAGCCC.

Many counts were recorded for this clone. CDR3 sequence reads: CASSIDTYNEQFF. CDR3 DNA (partial): TGTGCCAGCAGCATCGACACGTACAATGAG. The rearrangement joins TRBV7-3 to TRBJ2-1; D gene uncertain. The read gets to within 3 residues of the CDR3 end, and the germline J gene fills in the rest. This CDR3 contains 13 residues. The germline gives CDR1 SGHTA, CDR2 FQGTGA. Trimming removed 5 bases at V and 4 bases at J, with 9 bases between.

Concerning this clone: Read data end 3 residues before the CDR3 end; the end is taken from the germline J gene. The V call is TRBV11-3, the J call TRBJ2-5; TRBD1 or TRBD2 may be the D gene (5 bases each). Germline lookup yields CDR1 SGHNT and CDR2 YENEEA. V was cut by 8 bases and J by 5 bases, with 15 bases left in between. The CDR3 consists of 13 residues. Incomplete CDR3 DNA: TGTGCCAGCGGAAGAAAGAGGGGTGAGACC. Its translation: CASGRKRGET. The whole CDR3 region reads CASGRKRGETQYF.

A word on this clone: The CDR3 extends 3 residues past the end of the read, so its final part is completed from the germline J gene. The V gene is TRBV5-1, the J gene TRBJ1-2, with 7 bases identical to TRBD1. Losses at the gene ends were 4 bases for V and 6 bases for J; bases not matched to a gene: 12. Germline V gives CDR1 SGHRS, CDR2 YFSETQ. The CDR3 consists of 15 residues. The CDR3 here is CASSPPTGKNDGYTF. The DNA read from the CDR3 is TGCGCCAGCAGCCCCCCGACAGGGAAGAATGATGGC.

The sample holds many counts of this clone. The sequence runs out 3 residues before the end of the CDR3; the remainder is reconstructed from the germline J gene. The rearrangement uses TRBV2 and TRBJ2-3; TRBD2 agrees at 12 bases. Germline V gene lookup returns CDR1 SNHLY and CDR2 FYNNEI. The CDR3 loop spans 17 amino acids. The trim removed 6 bases at V and 3 bases at J, leaving 10 bases unmatched. The CDR3 is CASSRGTSGRSTDTQYF. Partial CDR3 DNA: TGTGCCAGCAGCCGGGGAACTAGCGGGAGGAGTACAGATACG.

This clone was seen repeatedly, ten times or more. From the germline J gene comes the end of the CDR3, since the read stops 3 residues before it. The chain combines TRBV5-1 with TRBJ1-4; D not certain. The CDR3 consists of 15 residues. V was shortened by 2 bases and J by 1 base, with 9 bases between the two germline ends. The germline V gene encodes CDR1 SGHRS and CDR2 YFSETQ. The CDR3 region is CASSLGAGTNEKLFF. The part of the CDR3 DNA that was read is TGCGCCAGCAGCTTAGGCGCGGGAACTAATGAAAAA.

This clone has ten or more counts. The CDR3 goes on 3 residues after the read ends, and that part is filled in from the germline J gene. This chain joins TRBV20-1 and TRBJ2-1; TRBD2 agrees at 11 bases. The CDR3 loop spans 17 amino acids. With V trimmed by 5 bases and J by 2 bases, 11 bases remained unmatched. The germline V gene has CDR1 DFQATT and CDR2 SNEGSKA (reference sequence). The CDR3 DNA, read in part, is TGCAGTGCTCCGACTACTCTTAGCGGGAGGGCCTACAATGAG. Protein product: CSAPTTLSGRAYNE. The CDR3 in full is CSAPTTLSGRAYNEQFF.

This clone was detected many times. The read terminates 3 residues before the CDR3 end, so the remaining end is supplied by the germline J gene. The J gene is TRBJ2-1, the V gene TRBV15; possible D gene TRBD2, 5 bases. CDR1 and CDR2 from the germline V gene are LNHNV and YYDKDF (reference sequence). The CDR3 consists of 15 residues. Trimming cost V 5 bases and J 4 bases, with 15 bases left between them. The CDR3 here is CATSSRVALYNEQFF. The CDR3 bases that were read are TGTGCCACCAGCTCCCGGGTAGCGTTATACAATGAG.

This clone was seen repeatedly, ten times or more. The CDR3 end falls 3 residues outside the read, so it is completed with the germline J gene. This chain connects TRBV5-4 to TRBJ1-4, with D maybe TRBD1 (6 bases). The V gene lost 0 bases and the J gene lost 4 bases, with 10 bases spanning the gap. The CDR3 spans 15 residues. Per the germline V gene, CDR1 is SGHNT and CDR2 is YYREEE (reference sequence). The sequenced part of the CDR3 DNA is TGTGCCAGCAGCTTGGGGGGACAAGTTAATGAAAAA. Its protein product is CASSLGGQVNEK. The full CDR3 protein reads CASSLGGQVNEKLFF.

This clone was seen repeatedly, ten times or more. Coverage ceases 3 residues before the CDR3 finishes, and the germline J gene fills in the end. This chain uses TRBV6-1 with TRBJ2-7, with TRBD2 matching over 12 bases. The CDR3 runs 19 residues. Germline assignment: CDR1 MNHNS and CDR2 SASEGT. The V segment lost 0 bases and the J segment 0 bases; nucleotides outside the gene matches: 9. The chain's CDR3 is CASSEAALLAGGGSYEQYF. The part of the CDR3 DNA that was read is TGTGCCAGCAGTGAAGCGGCCTTACTAGCGGGGGGCGGCTCCTACGAG.

A remark on this clone: The missing CDR3 end, 3 residues past where the read stops, is filled in from the germline J gene. This chain connects TRBV29-1 to TRBJ2-3; weak D call: TRBD1 (6 bases). Germline V CDR1 and CDR2: SQVTM, ANQGSEA. The CDR3 contains 13 residues. The CDR3 sequence: CSVDGQLQETQYF. CDR3 bases read: TGCAGCGTTGACGGACAGCTCCAAGAGACG.

This clone was counted many times. The CDR3 end lies 3 residues beyond the end of the read and is filled in from the germline J gene. The chain carries TRBV18 and TRBJ1-2; 7 positions agree with TRBD1. CDR3 length: 17 amino acids. From germline, CDR1 is KGHSH and CDR2 LQKENI. V trimming: 3 bases; J trimming: 2 bases; junction bases outside the gene matches: 12. Incomplete CDR3 DNA: TGTGCCAGCTCACCTATCAAGCCCGGGACAGTCAACTATGGC. This codes for CASSPIKPGTVNYG. The complete CDR3 sequence is CASSPIKPGTVNYGYTF.

This clone was counted ten times or more. The read is 3 residues too short to cover the CDR3 end, so that end is filled in from the germline J gene. The chain uses TRBV2 and TRBJ1-5, with D hard to call. V lost 5 bases, J lost 0 bases, and 8 bases lay in between. CDR1 and CDR2 (germline): SNHLY, FYNNEI. This CDR3 is 14 amino acids long. The CDR3 bases that were read are TGTGCCAGCAGTTCTTACTATAGCAATCAGCCC. Its protein is CASSSYYSNQP. From start to end, the CDR3 is CASSSYYSNQPQHF.

Many counts were recorded for this clone. The CDR3 DNA, read in part, is TGTGCCAGCAGCAGAGACGGGGAAAATCAGCCC. This translates into CASSRDGENQP. The entire CDR3 reads CASSRDGENQPQHF. This chain links TRBV6-2 or TRBV6-3 with TRBJ1-5; no clear D. The read terminates 3 residues ahead of where the CDR3 ends, so the germline J gene completes it. V lost 6 bases, J lost 4 bases, and 13 bases lay in between. Germline V gene lookup returns CDR1 MNHEY and CDR2 SVGEGT. This CDR3 comprises 14 residues.

This clone was recorded many times. CDR3 DNA, as far as it was read: TGTGCCAGCAGAGGACTAGCGGGACCCTCCTACGAG. As protein: CASRGLAGPSYE. The full CDR3 protein is CASRGLAGPSYEQYF. The rearrangement links TRBV2 to TRBJ2-7; 12 bases match TRBD2. The read terminates 3 residues before the CDR3 end, so the remaining end is supplied by the germline J gene. The germline V gene has CDR1 SNHLY and CDR2 FYNNEI. This CDR3 has 15 residues. The J segment lost 0 bases and the V segment lost 6 bases, leaving 3 bases of the junction unmatched.

With respect to this clone: The CDR3 end lies 3 residues beyond the end of the read and is filled in from the germline J gene. The rearrangement links TRBV5-6 to TRBJ2-2; the D gene is possibly TRBD1 (6 bases). The CDR3 spans 14 residues. CDR1 and CDR2 from the germline V gene are SGHDT and YYEEEE. CDR3 DNA, as far as it was read: TGTGCCAGCAGCTTAGGACAGTGGAATGAAAAG. Protein product: CASSLGQWNEK. The complete CDR3 protein is CASSLGQWNEKLFF.

Of note for this clone: The CDR3 end lies 3 residues beyond the end of the read and is filled in from the germline J gene. The J gene is TRBJ2-1, the V gene TRBV19, with TRBD2 matching over 8 bases. CDR1 is LNHDA, CDR2 SQIVND, per germline (reference sequence). Unmatched junction bases numbered 8, after V lost 5 bases and J lost 2 bases. The CDR3 totals 16 residues. The CDR3 sequence is CASSPGAGAPYNEQFF. The part of the CDR3 DNA that was read is TGTGCCAGTAGTCCCGGAGCGGGAGCGCCCTACAATGAG. The full variable domain, its missing parts supplied by reference TRBV19 and TRBJ2-1, is DGGITQSPKYLFRKEGQNVTLSCEQNLNHDAMYWYRQDPGQGLRLIYYSQIVNDFQKGDIAEGYSVSREKKESFPLTVTSAQKNPTAFYLCASSPGAGAPYNEQFFGPGTRLTVL.

This clone turned up a few times. The read ends 3 residues before the CDR3 terminus; that terminus is restored from the germline J gene. V and J are TRBV20-1 and TRBJ1-2; the match to TRBD1 covers 8 bases. CDR1 and CDR2 from the germline V gene are DFQATT and SNEGSKA (reference sequence). The CDR3 has 13 residues. V lost 6 bases to trimming and J lost 0 bases; unmatched junction nucleotides: 3. The CDR3 protein is CSAADRANYGYTF. The covered CDR3 bases are TGCAGTGCCGCGGACAGGGCTAACTATGGC.